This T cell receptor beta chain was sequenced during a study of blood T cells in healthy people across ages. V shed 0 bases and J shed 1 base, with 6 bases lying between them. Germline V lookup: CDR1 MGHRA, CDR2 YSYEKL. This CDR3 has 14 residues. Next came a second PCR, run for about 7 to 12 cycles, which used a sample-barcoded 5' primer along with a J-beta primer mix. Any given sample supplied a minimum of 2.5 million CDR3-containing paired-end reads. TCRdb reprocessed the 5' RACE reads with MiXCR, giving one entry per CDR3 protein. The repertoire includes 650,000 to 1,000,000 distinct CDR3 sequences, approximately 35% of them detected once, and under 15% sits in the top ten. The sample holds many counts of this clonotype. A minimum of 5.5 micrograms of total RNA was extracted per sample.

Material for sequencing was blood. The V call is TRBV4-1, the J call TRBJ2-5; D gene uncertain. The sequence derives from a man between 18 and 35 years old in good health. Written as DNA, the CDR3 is TGCGCCAGCAGCCAAGATTACAGCCAAGAGACCCAGTACTTC. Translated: CASSQDYSQETQYF.